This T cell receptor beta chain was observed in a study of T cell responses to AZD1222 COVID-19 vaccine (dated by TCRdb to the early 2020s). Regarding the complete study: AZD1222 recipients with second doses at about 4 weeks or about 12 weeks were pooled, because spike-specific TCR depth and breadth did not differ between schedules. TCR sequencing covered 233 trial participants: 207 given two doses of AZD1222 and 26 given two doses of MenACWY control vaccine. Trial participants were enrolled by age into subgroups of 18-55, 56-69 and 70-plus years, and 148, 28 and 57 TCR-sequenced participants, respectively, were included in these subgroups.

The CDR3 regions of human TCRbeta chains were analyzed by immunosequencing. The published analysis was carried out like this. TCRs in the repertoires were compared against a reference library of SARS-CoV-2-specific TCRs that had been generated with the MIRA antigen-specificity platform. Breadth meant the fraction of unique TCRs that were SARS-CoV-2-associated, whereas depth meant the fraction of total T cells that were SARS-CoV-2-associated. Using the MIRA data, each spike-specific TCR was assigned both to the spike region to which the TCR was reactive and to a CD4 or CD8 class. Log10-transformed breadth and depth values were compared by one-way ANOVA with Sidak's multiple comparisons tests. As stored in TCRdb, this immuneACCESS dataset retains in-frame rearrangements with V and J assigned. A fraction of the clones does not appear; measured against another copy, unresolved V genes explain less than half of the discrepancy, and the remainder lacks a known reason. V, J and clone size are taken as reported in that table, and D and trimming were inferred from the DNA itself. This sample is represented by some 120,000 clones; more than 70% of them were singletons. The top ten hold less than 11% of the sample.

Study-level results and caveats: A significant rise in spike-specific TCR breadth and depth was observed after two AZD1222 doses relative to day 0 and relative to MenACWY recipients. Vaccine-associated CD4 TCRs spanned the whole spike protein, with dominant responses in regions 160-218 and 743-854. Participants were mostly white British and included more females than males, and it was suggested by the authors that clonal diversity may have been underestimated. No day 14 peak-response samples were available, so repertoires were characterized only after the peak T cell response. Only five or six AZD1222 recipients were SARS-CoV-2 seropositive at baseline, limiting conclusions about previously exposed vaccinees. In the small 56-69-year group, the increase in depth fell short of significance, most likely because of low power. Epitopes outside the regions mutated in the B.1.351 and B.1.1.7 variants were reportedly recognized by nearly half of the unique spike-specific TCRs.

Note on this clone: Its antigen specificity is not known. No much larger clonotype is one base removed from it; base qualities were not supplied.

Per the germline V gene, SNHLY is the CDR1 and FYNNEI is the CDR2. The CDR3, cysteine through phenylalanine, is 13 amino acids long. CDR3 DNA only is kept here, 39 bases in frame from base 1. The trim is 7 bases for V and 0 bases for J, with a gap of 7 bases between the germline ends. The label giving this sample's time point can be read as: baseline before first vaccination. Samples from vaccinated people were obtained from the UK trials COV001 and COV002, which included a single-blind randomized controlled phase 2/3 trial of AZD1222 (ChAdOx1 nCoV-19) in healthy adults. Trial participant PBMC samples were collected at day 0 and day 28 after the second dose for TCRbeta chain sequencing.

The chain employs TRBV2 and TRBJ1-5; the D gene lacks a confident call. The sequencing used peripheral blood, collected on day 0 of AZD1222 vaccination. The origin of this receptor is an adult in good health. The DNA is TGTGCCAGCACAGAGAATAGCAATCAGCCCCAGCATTTT. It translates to CASTENSNQPQHF.